The rows below give T cell receptor beta chains drawn from one sample of a study of shared clonotypes between healthy human individuals. Repertoires were generated with immunoSEQ multiplex PCR, while TCRdb's copy carries only in-frame clones and drops some. In the table there are 1.5 million to 2.5 million clones, about 95% of which are singletons. Sequenced input: naive CD8+ T cells sorted from blood. The source is a man younger than 35 in good health. CDR3s include the opening cysteine and the closing phenylalanine or tryptophan. D genes are given only for firm matches. Rows give clone size only sometimes, using once, few, many, or a class for an expanded clone.

abundance	v_gene	j_gene	d_gene	CDR3nt	CDR3aa
NA	TRBV7-9	TRBJ2-7	TRBD1	TGTGCCAGCAGCTTAGTCTCCAGGGGGCTGGCCGAGCAGTACTTC	CASSLVSRGLAEQYF
NA	TRBV19	TRBJ2-7	NA	TGTGCCAGTAGTATAGATACCGAGGTCTACGAGCAGTACTTC	CASSIDTEVYEQYF
few	TRBV5-1	TRBJ2-7	NA	TGCGCCAGCAGCTTGGGATACGAGCAGTACTTC	CASSLGYEQYF
NA	TRBV7-9	TRBJ1-4	NA	TGTGCCAGCAGCCCAGGGTTACCTGAAAAACTGTTTTTT	CASSPGLPEKLFF
NA	TRBV5-4	TRBJ1-2	NA	TGTGCCAGCAGCTTGATGGGAGGAGATGGCTACACCTTC	CASSLMGGDGYTF
NA	TRBV10-1	TRBJ2-1	NA	TGCGCCAGCAGTGAGGAGGGCCCCTACAATGAGCAGTTCTTC	CASSEEGPYNEQFF
NA	TRBV6-1	TRBJ1-5	NA	TGTGCCAGCATCGCGGGGTATGACAATCAGCCCCAGCATTTT	CASIAGYDNQPQHF
NA	TRBV9	TRBJ2-7	NA	TGTGCCAGCAGCGTAGACTCTGGTCTCTCCTACGAGCAGTACTTC	CASSVDSGLSYEQYF
NA	TRBV7-9	TRBJ2-1	TRBD2	TGTGCCAGCAGCTTAGGTATGACTCGGCTAGCGGGAGGCCCTGAGCAGTTCTTC	CASSLGMTRLAGGPEQFF
NA	TRBV2	TRBJ1-4	NA	TGTGCCAGCAGTTTATCTGTTGCAACTAATGAAAAACTGTTTTTT	CASSLSVATNEKLFF
NA	TRBV9	TRBJ2-7	TRBD2	TGTGCCAGCAGCCCGGGACTAGCGGGGGGGCGTTACGAGCAGTACTTC	CASSPGLAGGRYEQYF
NA	TRBV6-5	TRBJ2-7	TRBD1	TGTGCCAGCAGTCAAGGGACAGGGAGGGACGAGCAGTACTTC	CASSQGTGRDEQYF